Here is one TCR beta chain with its context. Its antigen is unidentified. From roughly 0.45 ug total RNA, TCR beta cDNA was generated with a primer in the constant region. For TCR beta, libraries were produced by three nested multiplex PCR rounds using slightly modified ARM-PCR. The study ran its first two PCR rounds for around 9 cycles each, using TRBV1-TRBV30 forward primers and a C-beta reverse primer. MiXCR, run by TCRdb on the multiplex PCR reads, gives a single entry per CDR3 protein. The table records 90,000 to 140,000 distinct CDR3 sequences, approximately 82% of them present only once. The record originates from a study of tumor-infiltrating lymphocytes in primary liver carcinoma. Whole-study context: The study reported T1-T3 N0M0 tumors spanning 4.2 to 10 cm. Regarding the study as a whole: Researchers report that only about 8-25% of top clones turned up in all five tumor regions. Less overlap was seen in tumor-adjacent and tumor-blood pairs than in tumor region pairs.

The roughly 19-32 mg bulk tissue piece was not sorted before simultaneous RNA and DNA extraction. Every patient had chronic HBV infection and was treatment-naive. This CDR3 region has 11 residues. This TCR was recovered from a man aged 35-49 years with primary liver carcinoma and hepatitis B virus infection. The V gene is TRBV12-3 or TRBV12-4, the J gene TRBJ2-1, with a possible D match to TRBD1 (5 bases). Sequencing input: liver tumor tissue from sampling region 3. The subset was: tumor region T3, left-lateral pole. The CDR3 DNA reads TGTGTCAGGAGTAGGGGCAATGAGCAGTTCTTC. As protein: CVRSRGNEQFF.